This record looks at one T cell receptor beta chain sequence and its context. The PCR employed 60 Vbeta primers together with 13 Jbeta primers. Measured with immunoSEQ multiplex PCR; TCRdb has only the in-frame clones, and not every one. The repertoire consists of 200,000 to 250,000 clones, with approximately 88% occurring once and the leading ten covering over 0.65%. Trimming left V 1 base short and J 2 bases short, with 9 bases between. This CDR3 comprises 13 residues. Germline V gives CDR1 GTSNPN, CDR2 SVGIG (reference sequence). These data come from a study of cytomegalovirus exposure and HLA in healthy donors. Across the study: From 170 million or so T cells, an earlier analysis saw approximately 110 million unique TCR beta sequences.

This clonotype was sampled from a boy between 2 and 15 years old in good health and CMV-seronegative. Sample: PBMCs. The V and J genes are TRBV30 and TRBJ2-7; TRBD1 might be the D (5 bases). The DNA for the CDR3 is TGTGCCTGGAGTGATCAGGGCCCCTACGAGCAGTACTTC. Encoded protein: CAWSDQGPYEQYF.